This entry describes one TCR beta chain. The germline gene is not matched at one end of the junction; a read error may be the cause. This record belongs to a study of blood T cell repertoires in COVID-19. Study background: Acute and convalescent COVID-19 samples came from the United States, Italy and Spain. PBMCs, B-cell-depleted T cells, or T cells provided the cDNA or gDNA that made up the material.

Per the original methods: Using reference gene primer amplification, nucleated cell counts were estimated. Using immunoSEQ multiplex PCR, the repertoire was profiled, and TCRdb retains in-frame clones only, with some absent. V and J calls plus clone size are reproduced from that table; the DNA served to infer D and trimming. Among about 140,000 clones, 87% were seen once, and the ten largest hold 8.6%. The CDR3 length is 16 residues. CDR1 and CDR2 (germline): SGHVS, FNYEAQ. The chain carries TRBV7-6 and TRBJ1-4; maybe TRBD1 (5 bases). Sequenced: peripheral blood. The receptor comes from a woman in her forties or fifties with active or convalescent COVID-19. DNA of the CDR3: TGTGCCAGCAGCTTAGTCCTCCAGGGAGGGCGAAGAAAAACTGTTTTT. Its protein product is CASSLVLQGGRRKTVF. Together with reference TRBV7-6 and TRBJ1-4, the CDR3 gives the full variable domain: GAGVSQSPRYKVTKRGQDVALRCDPISGHVSLYWYRQALGQGPEFLTYFNYEAQQDKSGLPNDRFSAERPEGSISTLTIQRTEQRDSAMYRCASSLVLQGGRRKTVFGSGTQLSVL.